The clone carrying this T cell receptor beta chain appeared a single time. Its antigen is undetermined. The data originate from a study of HIV-infected patients and healthy controls. The study, taken as a whole, reports: During therapy, HIV-associated CDR3s fell significantly in frequency, while CMV-associated CDR3s did not change significantly.

J was trimmed by 4 bases and V by 7 bases; bases with no gene match: 10. CDR1 KGHDR and CDR2 SFDVKD come from the germline V gene. This CDR3 region has 15 residues. The repertoire came from unfractionated whole blood and reflected all unsorted peripheral T cells. cDNA was made from 500 ng RNA using alpha and beta constant primers. Alpha and beta chain libraries were made separately by chain-specific third strand synthesis with multiplexing indices. Each CDR3 protein gets one entry after TCRdb re-called the 5' RACE reads with MiXCR. The data hold under 25,000 distinct CDR3 sequences, with more than 8% observed a single time.

Sequencing was done on a sample of blood. The genes are TRBV24-1 and TRBJ2-3, with 7 bases lining up with TRBD2. This receptor was identified in an adult in good health. The CDR3: CATRSRGEGSDTQYF. In DNA form, the CDR3 reads TGTGCCACCAGATCCCGGGGGGAAGGTTCAGATACGCAGTATTTT.